This T cell receptor (beta chain) is from a study of cytomegalovirus exposure and HLA in healthy donors. General study findings and limits: Overall, approximately 150 TCR beta chains were annotated as cytomegalovirus-associated.

In the case of this clone: Its antigen is as yet unknown.

The donors, nominally healthy at sampling, likely had unrecorded immune exposures. This CDR3 contains 15 residues. Per the germline V gene, CDR1 is MNHEY and CDR2 is SMNVEV (reference sequence). The V end was cut by 5 bases, the J end by 3 bases, with 14 bases between. The PCR employed 60 Vbeta primers together with 13 Jbeta primers. Sequencing used immunoSEQ multiplex PCR; TCRdb keeps in-frame clones, though not all of them. The sample contains some 120,000 clones, around 80% of which appear only once. The sequenced sample consisted of PBMCs. The rearrangement joins TRBV27 to TRBJ1-5; D perhaps matches TRBD1 (5 bases). The TCR originated in a man younger than 45 in good health and CMV-seropositive. The CDR3 reads CASSPSDSNNQPQHF. The CDR3 coding sequence is TGTGCCAGCAGTCCTTCCGACAGCAACAATCAGCCCCAGCATTTT.